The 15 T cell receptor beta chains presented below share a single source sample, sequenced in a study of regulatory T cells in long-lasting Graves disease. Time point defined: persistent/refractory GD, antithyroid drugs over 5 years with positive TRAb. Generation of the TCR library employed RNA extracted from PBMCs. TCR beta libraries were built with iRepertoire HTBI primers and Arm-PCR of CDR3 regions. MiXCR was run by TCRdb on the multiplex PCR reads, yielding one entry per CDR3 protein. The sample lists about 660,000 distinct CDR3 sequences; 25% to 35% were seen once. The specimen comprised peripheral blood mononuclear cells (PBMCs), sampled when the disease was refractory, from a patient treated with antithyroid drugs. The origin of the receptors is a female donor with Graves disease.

CDR3 bases: TGTGCCAGCAGCTTAACGGGTAGCGAGGAAAAACTGTTTTTT. Protein product: CASSLTGSEEKLFF. The chain combines TRBV11-2 with TRBJ1-4; no firm D call. There are 14 residues in the CDR3. The V end lost 2 bases, the J end lost 8 bases, and 12 bases lay between the germline ends. The germline V gene has CDR1 SGHAT and CDR2 FQNNGV.

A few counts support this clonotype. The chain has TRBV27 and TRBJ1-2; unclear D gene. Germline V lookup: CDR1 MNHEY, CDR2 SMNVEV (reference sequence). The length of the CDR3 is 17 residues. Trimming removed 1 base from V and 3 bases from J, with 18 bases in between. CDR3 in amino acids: CASSLFPHTKLDYGYTF. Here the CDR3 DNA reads TGTGCCAGCAGTTTATTCCCCCACACAAAGTTGGACTATGGCTACACCTTC.

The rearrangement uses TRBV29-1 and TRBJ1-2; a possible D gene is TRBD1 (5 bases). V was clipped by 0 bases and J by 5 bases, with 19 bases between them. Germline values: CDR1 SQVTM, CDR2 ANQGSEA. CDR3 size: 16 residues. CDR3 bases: TGCAGCGTTGAAGATCGGTTGCCAGCCCAGGGTTATGGCTACACCTTC. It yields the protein CSVEDRLPAQGYGYTF.

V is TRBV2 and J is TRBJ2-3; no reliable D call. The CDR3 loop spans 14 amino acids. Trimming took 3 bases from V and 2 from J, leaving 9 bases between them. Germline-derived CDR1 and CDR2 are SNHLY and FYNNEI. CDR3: CASSERLNTDTQYF. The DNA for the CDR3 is TGTGCCAGCAGTGAGCGTCTAAACACAGATACGCAGTATTTT.

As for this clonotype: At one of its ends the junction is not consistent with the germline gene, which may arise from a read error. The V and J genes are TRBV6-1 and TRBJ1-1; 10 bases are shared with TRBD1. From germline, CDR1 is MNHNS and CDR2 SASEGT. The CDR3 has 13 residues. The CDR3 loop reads CAARRTGGEGVLF. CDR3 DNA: TGTGCCGCCCGGAGGACAGGGGGGGAGGGAGTTCTCTTT.

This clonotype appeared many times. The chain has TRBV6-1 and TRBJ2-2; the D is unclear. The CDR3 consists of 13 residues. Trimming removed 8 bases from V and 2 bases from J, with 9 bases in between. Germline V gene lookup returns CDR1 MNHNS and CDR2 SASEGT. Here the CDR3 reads CASGVDNTGELFF. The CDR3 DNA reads TGTGCCAGCGGAGTTGATAACACCGGGGAGCTGTTTTTT.

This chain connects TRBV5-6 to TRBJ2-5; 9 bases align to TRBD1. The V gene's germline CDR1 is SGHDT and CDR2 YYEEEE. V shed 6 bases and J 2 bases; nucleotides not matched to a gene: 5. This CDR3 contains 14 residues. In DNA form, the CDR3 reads TGTGCCAGCATTCGACAGGGGGGTCAAGAGACCCAGTACTTC. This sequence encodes CASIRQGGQETQYF.

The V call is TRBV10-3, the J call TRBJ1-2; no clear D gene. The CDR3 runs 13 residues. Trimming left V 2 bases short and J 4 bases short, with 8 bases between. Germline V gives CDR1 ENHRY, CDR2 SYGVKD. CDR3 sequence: CAISEDRVYGYTF. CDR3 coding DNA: TGTGCCATCAGTGAGGACCGGGTCTATGGCTACACCTTC.

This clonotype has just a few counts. Here the CDR3 DNA reads TGTGCCAGCAGCTTAGGCGCATTTAGCAATCAGCCCCAGCATTTT. Its protein is CASSLGAFSNQPQHF. This rearrangement joins TRBV11-2 to TRBJ1-5; the D is unclear. V lost 1 base and J 0 bases, leaving 7 bases between the germline ends. Germline lookup yields CDR1 SGHAT and CDR2 FQNNGV. The CDR3 runs 15 residues.

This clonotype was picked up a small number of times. The CDR3 DNA sequence: TGTGCCAGCATAGAAGCGGACAGGGGGCATGGCTACACCTTC. Protein sequence: CASIEADRGHGYTF. The chain employs TRBV6-1 and TRBJ1-2, with TRBD1 matching 11 bases. The length of the CDR3 is 14 residues. The junction had 7 bases not matched to a gene; V was cut back by 7 bases and J by 6 bases. Germline lookup yields CDR1 MNHNS and CDR2 SASEGT.

The CDR3 DNA is TGTGCCAGCGAGACTAGCAAAAGCACAGATACGCAGTATTTT. Its translation is CASETSKSTDTQYF. The V gene is TRBV2, the J gene TRBJ2-3; 7 bases line up with TRBD2. The CDR3 runs to 14 residues. V trimming: 8 bases; J trimming: 0 bases; junction bases outside the gene matches: 5. CDR1 is SNHLY and CDR2 is FYNNEI in the germline V gene.

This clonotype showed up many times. CDR3 residues: CASSLAGWGGYTF. The CDR3 bases are TGTGCCAGCAGTCTTGCGGGGTGGGGTGGCTACACCTTC. This chain joins TRBV12-3 or TRBV12-4 and TRBJ1-2; no definite D call. Deletions cut 5 bases from V and 7 bases from J, with 14 bases between. The CDR3 is 13 amino acids.

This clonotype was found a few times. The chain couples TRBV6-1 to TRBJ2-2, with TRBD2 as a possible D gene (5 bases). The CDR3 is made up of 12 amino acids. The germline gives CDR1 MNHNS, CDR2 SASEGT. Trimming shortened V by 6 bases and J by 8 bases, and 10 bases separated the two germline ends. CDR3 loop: CASSPRRGELFF. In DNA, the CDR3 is TGTGCCAGCAGCCCTCGGAGGGGGGAGCTGTTTTTT.

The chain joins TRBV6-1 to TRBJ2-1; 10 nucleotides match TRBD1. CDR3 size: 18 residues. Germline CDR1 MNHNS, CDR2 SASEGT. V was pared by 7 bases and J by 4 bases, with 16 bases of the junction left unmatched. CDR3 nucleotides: TGTGCCAGCAAGCGACAGGGGGCGTCGAGAATAGAGTACAATGAGCAGTTCTTC. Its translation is CASKRQGASRIEYNEQFF.

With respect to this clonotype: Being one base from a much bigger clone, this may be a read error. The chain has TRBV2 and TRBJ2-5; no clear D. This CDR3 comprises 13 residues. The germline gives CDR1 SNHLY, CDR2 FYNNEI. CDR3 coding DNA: TGTGCCAGCAAAAGGGATTTCCAAGAGACCGAGTACTTC. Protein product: CASKRDFQETEYF.